This is a list of T cell receptor beta chains from one sample in a study of blood T cell repertoires in COVID-19. Sequencing used immunoSEQ multiplex PCR; TCRdb keeps in-frame clones, though not all of them. The table shows some 220,000 clones, with 65% to 90% occurring only once. The sample was peripheral blood. The receptors shown here come from a woman between 70 and 85 years old with COVID-19, enrolled during active disease. Both conserved end residues are part of each CDR3. D genes are given only for firm matches. For some rows the clone size is stated as once, few or many, or as a class when expanded; others skip it.

.,TRBD1,TRBV7-8,TRBJ1-2,CASSLGQGGNYGYTF,TGTGCCAGCAGCTTAGGCCAGGGGGGAAACTATGGCTACACCTTC
.,TRBD1,TRBV2,TRBJ1-5,CASRGTGFQPQHF,TGTGCCAGCAGGGGGACAGGGTTTCAGCCCCAGCATTTT
.,TRBD1,TRBV27,TRBJ2-2,CASRPHTGGSAGELFF,TGTGCCAGCAGGCCCCATACAGGGGGCAGCGCCGGGGAGCTGTTTTTT
.,.,TRBV18,TRBJ1-1,CASSPTGRGDTEAFF,TGTGCCAGCTCACCGACCGGGAGAGGTGACACTGAAGCTTTCTTT
once,TRBD1,TRBV6-2/TRBV6-3,TRBJ2-7,CASSSRDRGTYEQYF,TGTGCCAGCAGTTCCCGGGACAGGGGGACTTACGAGCAGTACTTC
.,.,TRBV14,TRBJ1-2,CASSRNSYGYTF,TGTGCCAGCAGCCGCAACAGCTATGGCTACACCTTC
few,.,TRBV6-5,TRBJ1-6,CASSYGGAETSPLHF,TGTGCCAGCAGTTACGGTGGGGCAGAGACTTCACCCCTCCACTTT
.,TRBD1,TRBV19,TRBJ1-5,CASNPQTGGREPQHF,TGTGCCAGTAACCCTCAGACAGGGGGGAGGGAGCCCCAGCATTTT
.,TRBD2,TRBV7-2,TRBJ2-1,CASSLAGGGDGEQFF,TGTGCCAGCAGCTTAGCGGGGGGAGGGGATGGTGAGCAGTTCTTC
.,TRBD1,TRBV19,TRBJ2-1,CASSMDRLNEQFF,TGTGCCAGTAGTATGGACAGGCTTAATGAGCAGTTCTTC
.,.,TRBV5-1,TRBJ2-3,CASSASGADTQYF,TGCGCCAGCAGCGCCTCGGGGGCAGATACGCAGTATTTT
.,TRBD2,TRBV11-2,TRBJ2-5,CASSQGLVQETQYF,TGTGCCAGCAGCCAGGGACTAGTTCAGGAGACCCAGTACTTC
.,.,TRBV9,TRBJ1-6,CASSERGRGDNSPLHF,TGTGCCAGCAGCGAGCGAGGCAGGGGAGATAATTCACCCCTCCACTTT
.,.,TRBV19,TRBJ1-6,CASSIDPGRASPLHF,TGTGCCAGTAGTATAGACCCTGGCAGGGCTTCACCCCTCCACTTT
few,.,TRBV19,TRBJ1-3,CASSATHSGNTIYF,TGTGCCAGTAGCGCTACTCACTCTGGAAACACCATATATTTT
.,TRBD1,TRBV7-2,TRBJ1-1,CASSSPGQGAGTEAFF,TGTGCCAGCAGCTCCCCGGGACAGGGGGCGGGCACTGAAGCTTTCTTT
.,TRBD1,TRBV5-1,TRBJ2-5,CASYPTGGEETQYF,TGCGCCAGTTACCCGACAGGGGGCGAAGAGACCCAGTACTTC
.,TRBD1,TRBV5-5,TRBJ1-2,CASSLRGQGLEGYTF,TGTGCCAGCAGCTTGCGGGGACAGGGCTTGGAGGGCTACACCTTC
.,TRBD2,TRBV7-3,TRBJ2-3,CASSLGTSGGLNTQYF,TGTGCCAGCAGCTTAGGGACTAGCGGGGGGTTGAATACGCAGTATTTT
.,TRBD2,TRBV5-5,TRBJ2-5,CASSLGPVGTSGNGETQYF,TGTGCCAGCAGCTTGGGGCCCGTTGGGACTAGCGGGAATGGAGAGACCCAGTACTTC
.,.,TRBV5-6,TRBJ1-1,CASSLGGVNTEAFF,TGTGCCAGCAGCTTGGGGGGCGTGAACACTGAAGCTTTCTTT
.,TRBD1,TRBV4-2,TRBJ1-2,CASSQKLDRGQAVGYTF,TGTGCCAGCAGCCAAAAGTTGGACAGGGGGCAGGCGGTTGGCTACACCTTC
.,.,TRBV18,TRBJ1-3,CASSPVSRRSGNTIYF,TGTGCCAGCTCACCAGTTTCCAGGCGCTCTGGAAACACCATATATTTT
.,TRBD1,TRBV28,TRBJ1-3,CASTPTGFGNTIYF,TGTGCCAGCACTCCGACAGGGTTCGGAAACACCATATATTTT
.,.,TRBV7-8,TRBJ1-2,CASSLGQYGYTF,TGTGCCAGCAGCTTGGGCCAGTATGGCTACACCTTC
once,.,TRBV19,TRBJ2-5,CASSMVQGPQETQYF,TGTGCCAGTAGTATGGTTCAGGGGCCCCAAGAGACCCAGTACTTC
.,TRBD1,TRBV10-3,TRBJ1-5,CAISLDREQPQHF,TGTGCCATCAGTCTCGACAGGGAGCAGCCCCAGCATTTT
.,.,TRBV5-1,TRBJ2-5,CASSSQGDQETQYF,TGCGCCAGCAGCTCACAAGGAGATCAAGAGACCCAGTACTTC
.,TRBD1,TRBV19,TRBJ2-1,CASSIWGQYNEQFF,TGTGCCAGTAGTATTTGGGGACAGTACAATGAGCAGTTCTTC
few,.,TRBV6-5,TRBJ1-5,CASRERQRNQPQHF,TGTGCCAGCAGGGAGAGACAGCGAAATCAGCCCCAGCATTTT
.,.,TRBV12-5,TRBJ1-1,CASGPDRLNTPEAFF,TGTGCTAGTGGCCCGGACAGACTAAATACTCCTGAAGCTTTCTTT
.,TRBD2,TRBV12-3/TRBV12-4,TRBJ2-1,CASNRLAGTVIF,TGTGCCAGCAACCGACTAGCGGGGACCGTAATCTTC
.,.,TRBV6-5,TRBJ1-2,CASSYGGARSYGYTF,TGTGCCAGCAGTTACGGGGGGGCGCGAAGCTATGGCTACACCTTC
.,.,TRBV19,TRBJ1-5,CASSIWGASPQPQHF,TGTGCCAGTAGTATTTGGGGCGCTTCCCCTCAGCCCCAGCATTTT
once,.,TRBV5-3,TRBJ1-2,CARSLQQGWSGYTF,TGTGCCAGAAGCCTACAACAGGGTTGGTCTGGCTACACCTTC
.,.,TRBV6-6,TRBJ1-1,CASIPTANTEAFF,TGTGCCAGCATTCCGACAGCTAACACTGAAGCTTTCTTT
.,.,TRBV4-3,TRBJ2-7,CASSQVRFAHEQYF,TGCGCCAGCAGCCAGGTCCGGTTCGCCCACGAGCAGTACTTC
.,TRBD1,TRBV5-1,TRBJ1-4,CASSRGQGPANEKLFF,TGCGCCAGCAGCCGGGGACAGGGGCCGGCTAATGAAAAACTGTTTTTT
.,.,TRBV2,TRBJ2-1,CASSASGTFASGNEQFF,TGTGCCAGCAGTGCTTCCGGGACATTCGCTTCAGGGAATGAGCAGTTCTTC